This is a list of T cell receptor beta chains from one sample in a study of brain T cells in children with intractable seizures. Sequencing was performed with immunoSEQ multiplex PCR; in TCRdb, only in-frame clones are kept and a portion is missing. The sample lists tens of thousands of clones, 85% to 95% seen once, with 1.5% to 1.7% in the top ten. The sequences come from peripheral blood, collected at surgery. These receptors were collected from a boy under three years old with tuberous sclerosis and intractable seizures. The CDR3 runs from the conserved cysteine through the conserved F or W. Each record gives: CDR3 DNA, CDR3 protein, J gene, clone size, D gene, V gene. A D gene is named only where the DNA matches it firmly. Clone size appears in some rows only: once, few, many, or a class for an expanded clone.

TGTGCCAGCAGTTCCTATGGAAACACCATATATTTT | CASSSYGNTIYF | TRBJ1-3 | once | NA | TRBV6-5
TGTGCCAGCAAAACCTTACTAGCGGAGAAAGAGACCCAGTACTTC | CASKTLLAEKETQYF | TRBJ2-5 | NA | TRBD2 | TRBV7-9
TGTGCCAGTAGCGCGGGGGGGGCCCTAGTGGGCGAGCAGTACTTC | CASSAGGALVGEQYF | TRBJ2-7 | NA | TRBD2 | TRBV19
TGTGCCAGCAGCCCGGACAGAAACTCTGGAAACACCATATATTTT | CASSPDRNSGNTIYF | TRBJ1-3 | NA | NA | TRBV7-9
TGTGCCAGCAGCGAAAGGTCAGGGGGCTATAATTCACCCCTCCACTTT | CASSERSGGYNSPLHF | TRBJ1-6 | NA | TRBD1 | TRBV2
TGTGCCAGCAGCTTCACCCCAGGGGCAGATACGCAGTATTTT | CASSFTPGADTQYF | TRBJ2-3 | NA | NA | TRBV7-9
TGTGCCAGCCGCCCCGGGACAGGGGGTGCGGACACTGAAGCTTTCTTT | CASRPGTGGADTEAFF | TRBJ1-1 | NA | TRBD1 | TRBV7-9
TGTGCCAGCAGTTACTCAACCGGGACTAGCGAGCAGTACTTC | CASSYSTGTSEQYF | TRBJ2-7 | NA | TRBD2 | TRBV6-6
TGTGCCAGCAGCTTAGCTAGCGGGTCCTACGAGCAGTACTTC | CASSLASGSYEQYF | TRBJ2-7 | NA | TRBD2 | TRBV11-3
TGTGCCAGCAGCTTGGGAAGGGGACAGGGAGACACCGGGGAGCTGTTTTTT | CASSLGRGQGDTGELFF | TRBJ2-2 | NA | TRBD1 | TRBV7-9
TGTGCCAGCGGGACGGGACCGCCTTACAATGAGCAGTTCTTC | CASGTGPPYNEQFF | TRBJ2-1 | NA | NA | TRBV9
TGTGCCAGCAGCTTGACCGGACGTACGAACACTGAAGCTTTCTTT | CASSLTGRTNTEAFF | TRBJ1-1 | NA | NA | TRBV5-8
TGTGCCAGCAGCAGGACAGGGGGCGCGAACACTGAAGCTTTCTTT | CASSRTGGANTEAFF | TRBJ1-1 | NA | TRBD1 | TRBV3-1/TRBV3-2